Listed here are 14 T cell receptor beta chains from one sample, sequenced in a study of blood T cell repertoires in COVID-19. Some clones are missing from TCRdb's copy, which holds only in-frame ones; the method was immunoSEQ multiplex PCR. This sample has a few hundred thousand clones, with approximately 82% found just once. The sequenced sample consisted of PBMCs or T cells enriched from blood (not recorded which). The receptors stem from a man in his forties who had recovered from COVID-19.

This clone occurred a few times. This chain joins TRBV5-1 and TRBJ2-3, with TRBD2 matching 13 bases. Germline CDR1 SGHRS, CDR2 YFSETQ. The CDR3 loop spans 18 amino acids. V dropped 4 bases and J dropped 8; count of bases not matched to a gene: 16. CDR3 DNA sequence: TGCGCCAGCAGCCTATCCGCCGGGACTAGCGGGACTTCAGTTACGCAGTATTTT. Its protein is CASSLSAGTSGTSVTQYF. The full variable domain, with the rest looked up from reference TRBV5-1 and TRBJ2-3, is KAGVTQTPRYLIKTRGQQVTLSCSPISGHRSVSWYQQTPGQGLQFLFEYFSETQRNKGNFPGRFSGRQFSNSRSEMNVSTLELGDSALYLCASSLSAGTSGTSVTQYFGPGTRLTVL.

This chain connects TRBV30 to TRBJ1-4; TRBD1 is a possible D gene (6 bases). Germline lookup yields CDR1 GTSNPN and CDR2 SVGIG (reference sequence). Between the trimmed V and J ends, which lost 4 bases and 10 bases, there was a span of 10 bases. The CDR3 is 11 residues long. In nucleotides, the CDR3 is TGTGCCTGGATGGACAGCGGAAAACTGTTTTTT. This gives the protein CAWMDSGKLFF.

V is TRBV24-1 and J is TRBJ1-3, with 8 bases matching TRBD1. V shed 5 bases, J shed 7 bases, and the junction held 12 bases outside the gene matches. This CDR3 comprises 16 residues. Germline loops: CDR1 KGHDR, CDR2 SFDVKD. The CDR3 DNA follows: TGTGCCACCAGTGTCACACGACAGGGGAAAACGAACACCATATATTTT. Its protein is CATSVTRQGKTNTIYF.

The V and J genes are TRBV7-2 and TRBJ2-2; D is perhaps TRBD2 (6 bases). The CDR3 is 16 amino acids. V was cut by 3 bases and J by 4 bases, with 15 bases left in between. CDR1 and CDR2 (germline): SGHTA, FQGNSA. CDR3 sequence (DNA): TGTGCCAGCAGCTTTATAGGAGGGGTCGGCACCGGGGAGCTGTTTTTT. Translation gives CASSFIGGVGTGELFF.

V is TRBV5-6 and J is TRBJ2-3; the match to TRBD2 covers 10 bases. J was trimmed by 0 bases and V by 4 bases; bases with no gene match: 8. Germline CDR1 is SGHDT and CDR2 is YYEEEE. This CDR3 has 17 residues. The CDR3 region is CASSPFLAGASTDTQYF. The CDR3 nucleotides are TGTGCCAGCAGCCCTTTCCTAGCGGGGGCAAGCACAGATACGCAGTATTTT. The full variable domain, completed using reference TRBV5-6 and TRBJ2-3, is DAGVTQSPTHLIKTRGQQVTLRCSPKSGHDTVSWYQQALGQGPQFIFQYYEEEERQRGNFPDRFSGHQFPNYSSELNVNALLLGDSALYLCASSPFLAGASTDTQYFGPGTRLTVL.

The CDR3 region has the DNA TGTGCCAGCAGGGTAGGGACGACAGGGAGAGTCTCTGGAAACACCATATATTTT. This translates into CASRVGTTGRVSGNTIYF. The chain links TRBV28 to TRBJ1-3; 7 nucleotides match TRBD1. V shed 6 bases, J shed 0 bases, and the junction held 14 bases outside the gene matches. Per germline, CDR1 MDHEN and CDR2 SYDVKM. This CDR3 has 18 amino acids.

The chain has TRBV6-6 and TRBJ2-2; TRBD1 matches 9 bases. Germline CDR1 is MNHNY and CDR2 is SVGAGI (reference sequence). J gave up 0 bases and V 5 bases, and 7 bases lay outside the gene matches. This CDR3 region has 17 residues. The CDR3 DNA sequence: TGTGCCAGCAGTCCGACAGGGGGACTTACGAACACCGGGGAGCTGTTTTTT. It specifies CASSPTGGLTNTGELFF.

V usage is TRBV4-2 and J usage is TRBJ2-7, with unresolved D. V lost 0 bases and J 0 bases, leaving 12 bases between the germline ends. CDR3 length: 16 amino acids. Germline-derived CDR1 and CDR2 are LGHNA and YNFKEQ. CDR3 sequence: CASSQEVRHSSYEQYF. CDR3 coding DNA: TGTGCCAGCAGCCAAGAGGTCCGGCACAGCTCCTACGAGCAGTACTTC.

The chain carries TRBV5-1 and TRBJ2-3, with D perhaps matching TRBD2 (6 bases). Germline CDR1 SGHRS, CDR2 YFSETQ. The length of the CDR3 is 15 residues. Trimming left V 0 bases short and J 7 bases short, with 15 bases between. For the CDR3, the DNA is TGCGCCAGCAGCTTGGCAGTGACTAGTCCTAATACGCAGTATTTT. This sequence encodes CASSLAVTSPNTQYF.

The chain recombines TRBV7-2 with TRBJ1-1, with D perhaps matching TRBD1 (6 bases). The V gene's germline CDR1 is SGHTA and CDR2 FQGNSA. This CDR3 has 13 residues. V was trimmed by 6 bases and J by 4 bases, leaving 12 bases between them. This chain's CDR3 is CASRRNRATEAFF. The CDR3 DNA is TGTGCCAGCAGGAGAAACAGGGCCACTGAAGCTTTCTTT.

Here the CDR3 reads CSVADQGYGEKLFF. CDR3 coding DNA: TGCAGCGTCGCGGATCAGGGGTATGGTGAAAAACTGTTTTTT. The chain uses TRBV29-1 and TRBJ1-4; D possibly corresponds to TRBD1 (6 bases). The CDR3 has 14 residues. The V end lost 6 bases, the J end lost 7 bases, and 18 bases lay between the germline ends. Germline CDR1 and CDR2: SQVTM and ANQGSEA.

The chain combines TRBV7-2 with TRBJ2-3; 7 nucleotides align to TRBD1. The CDR3 length is 14 residues. Germline trimming cut 5 bases from V and 4 bases from J; bases unmatched to any gene: 6. Germline values: CDR1 SGHTA, CDR2 FQGNSA. CDR3 sequence reads: CASSKDRWADTQYF. The CDR3 DNA is TGTGCCAGCAGCAAGGACAGGTGGGCAGATACGCAGTATTTT.

The chain links TRBV30 to TRBJ1-5; TRBD1 aligns across 8 bases. From germline, CDR1 is GTSNPN and CDR2 SVGIG (reference sequence). The CDR3 extends over 14 amino acids. Trimming removed 3 bases from V and 5 bases from J; junction bases left unmatched: 6. For the CDR3, the DNA is TGTGCCTGGAGCTTGACAGGGGTTGATCAGCCCCAGCATTTT. As protein: CAWSLTGVDQPQHF.

J is TRBJ2-5 and V is TRBV13; 8 bases line up with TRBD1. V lost 5 bases and J lost 4; bases outside the gene matches: 12. Germline V gene data show CDR1 as PRHDT and CDR2 as FYEKMQ (reference sequence). The length of the CDR3 is 16 residues. CDR3 sequence reads: CASSITGQAGGETQYF. CDR3 nucleotides: TGTGCCAGCAGCATAACGGGACAGGCTGGGGGAGAGACCCAGTACTTC.